This T cell receptor (beta chain) was captured by sequencing in a study of shared clonotypes between healthy human individuals. The overall study: There were three CD4 naive, three CD4 memory, two CD8 naive and one CD8 memory plates per donor.

As regards this clone: As yet, its antigen is unknown.

Study-level findings and limits: Generally, estimated richness proved larger in naive subsets than it did in memory subsets.

The data were produced by immunoSEQ multiplex PCR, yet TCRdb's version contains in-frame clones alone and is incomplete. The sample has roughly 2.5 million clones, 90% to 95% seen once; the top ten hold over 0.12%. The receptor was isolated from a man aged 18 to 29 in good health. Sequenced material: naive CD4+ T cells sorted from blood. Indicated subset: CD45RA+ positively selected.

The CDR3 loop is CAIRVPSGKSTDTQYF. The CDR3 DNA reads as TGTGCCATCAGGGTTCCCAGCGGAAAGAGCACAGATACGCAGTATTTT. This chain connects TRBV10-3 to TRBJ2-3; possible D gene TRBD2, 5 bases. The V end was cut by 6 bases, the J end by 0 bases, with 16 bases between. The germline V gene encodes CDR1 ENHRY and CDR2 SYGVKD. The CDR3 sequence is 16 residues long.